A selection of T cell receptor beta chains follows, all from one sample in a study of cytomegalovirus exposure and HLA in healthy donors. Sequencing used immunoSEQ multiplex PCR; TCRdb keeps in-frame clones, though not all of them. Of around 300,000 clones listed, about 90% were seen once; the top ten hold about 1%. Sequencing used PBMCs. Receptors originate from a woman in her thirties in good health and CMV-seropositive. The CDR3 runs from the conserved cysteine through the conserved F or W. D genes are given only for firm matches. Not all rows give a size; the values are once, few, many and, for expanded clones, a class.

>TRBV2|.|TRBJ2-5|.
CASSQDSLVTGTQYF
TGTGCCAGCAGTCAGGACAGCCTAGTCACGGGGACCCAGTACTTC
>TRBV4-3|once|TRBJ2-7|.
CASSQGEGTPYEQYF
TGCGCCAGCAGCCAAGGTGAGGGAACACCCTACGAGCAGTACTTC
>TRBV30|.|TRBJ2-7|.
CAWRFHRLDEQYF
TGTGCCTGGAGATTCCATAGGCTTGACGAGCAGTACTTC
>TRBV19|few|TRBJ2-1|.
CASSIDRGNEQFF
TGTGCCAGTAGTATAGACAGGGGCAATGAGCAGTTCTTC
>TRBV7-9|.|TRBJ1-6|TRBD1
CASREPGGGSPLHF
TGTGCCAGCAGAGAACCAGGGGGGGGATCACCCCTCCACTTT
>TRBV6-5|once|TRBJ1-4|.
CASSYSTVTNEKLFF
TGTGCCAGCAGTTACTCGACAGTCACTAATGAAAAACTGTTTTTT
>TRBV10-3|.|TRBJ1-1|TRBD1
CAIRSDRVWMNTEAFF
TGTGCCATCAGAAGCGACAGGGTCTGGATGAACACTGAAGCTTTCTTT
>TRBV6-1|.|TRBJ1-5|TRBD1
CASRFDRASNQPQHF
TGTGCCAGCAGGTTCGACAGGGCTAGCAATCAGCCCCAGCATTTT
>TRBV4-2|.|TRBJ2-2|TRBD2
CASSLERGLAGNTGELFF
TGTGCCAGCAGCCTAGAACGTGGACTAGCGGGGAACACCGGGGAGCTGTTTTTT
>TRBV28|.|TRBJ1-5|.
CASSLMSQGSYQPQHF
TGTGCCAGCAGTTTAATGTCGCAGGGGTCCTATCAGCCCCAGCATTTT
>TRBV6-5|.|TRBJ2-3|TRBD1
CASSHRGLGPDTQYF
TGTGCCAGCAGTCACAGGGGGCTTGGACCAGATACGCAGTATTTT
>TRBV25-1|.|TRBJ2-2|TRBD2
CASSKGLAGAKDTGELFF
TGTGCCAGCAGTAAGGGACTAGCGGGAGCGAAGGACACCGGGGAGCTGTTTTTT
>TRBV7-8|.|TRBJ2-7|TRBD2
CASSSKGLAGVEQYF
TGTGCCAGCAGCTCCAAGGGACTAGCGGGAGTCGAGCAGTACTTC
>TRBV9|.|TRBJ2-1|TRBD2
CASIGEGNEQFF
TGTGCCAGCATCGGGGAGGGGAATGAGCAGTTCTTC
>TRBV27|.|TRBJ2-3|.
CASTLGTDTQYF
TGTGCCAGCACCCTGGGGACAGATACGCAGTATTTT
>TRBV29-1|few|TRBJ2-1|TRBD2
CSVAVGGVYNEQFF
TGCAGCGTTGCTGTGGGGGGGGTGTACAATGAGCAGTTCTTC
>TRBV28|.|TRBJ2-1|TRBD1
CASSLNRGSYNEQFF
TGTGCCAGCAGTTTAAACAGGGGTTCCTACAATGAGCAGTTCTTC
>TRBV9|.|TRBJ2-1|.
CASSVKTGNYNEQFF
TGTGCCAGCAGCGTTAAAACGGGGAACTACAATGAGCAGTTCTTC
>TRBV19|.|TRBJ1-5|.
CASSLLNQPQHF
TGTGCCAGTAGCCTCCTTAATCAGCCCCAGCATTTT
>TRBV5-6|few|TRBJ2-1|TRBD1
CASRAGTGEIEEQFF
TGTGCCAGCAGGGCCGGGACAGGGGAGATCGAGGAGCAGTTCTTC
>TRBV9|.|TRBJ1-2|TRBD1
CASTPPGQETYGYTF
TGTGCCAGCACCCCCCCCGGACAGGAGACCTATGGCTACACCTTC
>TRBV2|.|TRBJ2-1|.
CASIRQFSSYNEQFF
TGTGCCAGCATAAGACAGTTCAGCTCCTACAATGAGCAGTTCTTC
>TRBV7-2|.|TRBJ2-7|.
CASSLGGVSSYEQYF
TGTGCCAGCAGCTTAGGAGGGGTCTCGAGCTACGAGCAGTACTTC